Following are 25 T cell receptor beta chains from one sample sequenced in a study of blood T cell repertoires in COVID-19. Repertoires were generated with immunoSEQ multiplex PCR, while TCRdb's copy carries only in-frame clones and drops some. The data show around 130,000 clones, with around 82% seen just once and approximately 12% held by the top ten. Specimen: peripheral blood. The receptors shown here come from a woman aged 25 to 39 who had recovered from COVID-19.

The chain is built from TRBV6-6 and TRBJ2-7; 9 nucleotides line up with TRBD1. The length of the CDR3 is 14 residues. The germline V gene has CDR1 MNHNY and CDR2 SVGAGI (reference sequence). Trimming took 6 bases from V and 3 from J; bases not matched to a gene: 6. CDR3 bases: TGTGCCAGCAGATCCGGGACAGGGTACTACGAGCAGTACTTC. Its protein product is CASRSGTGYYEQYF.

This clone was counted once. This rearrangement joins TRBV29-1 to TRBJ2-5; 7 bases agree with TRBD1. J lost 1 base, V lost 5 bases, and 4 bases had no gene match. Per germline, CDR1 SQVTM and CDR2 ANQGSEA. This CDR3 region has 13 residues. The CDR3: CSVPGQPQETQYF. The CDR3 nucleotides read TGCAGCGTTCCGGGACAGCCCCAAGAGACCCAGTACTTC.

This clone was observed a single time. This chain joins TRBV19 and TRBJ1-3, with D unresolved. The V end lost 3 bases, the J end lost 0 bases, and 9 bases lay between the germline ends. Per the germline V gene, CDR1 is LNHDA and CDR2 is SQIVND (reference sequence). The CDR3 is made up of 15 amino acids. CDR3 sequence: CASSIPAGSGNTIYF. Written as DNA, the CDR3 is TGTGCCAGTAGTATCCCGGCGGGCTCTGGAAACACCATATATTTT.

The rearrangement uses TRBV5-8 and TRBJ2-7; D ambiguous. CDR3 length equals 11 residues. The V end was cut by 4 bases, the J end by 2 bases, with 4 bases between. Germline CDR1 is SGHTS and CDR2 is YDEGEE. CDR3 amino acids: CASSPAYEQYF. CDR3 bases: TGTGCCAGCAGCCCCGCCTACGAGCAGTACTTC.

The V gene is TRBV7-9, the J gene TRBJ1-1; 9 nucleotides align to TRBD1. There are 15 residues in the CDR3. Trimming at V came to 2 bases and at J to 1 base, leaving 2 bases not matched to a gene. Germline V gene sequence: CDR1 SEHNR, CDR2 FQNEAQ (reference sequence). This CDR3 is CASSLKGQGNTEAFF. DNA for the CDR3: TGTGCCAGCAGCTTAAAGGGACAGGGGAACACTGAAGCTTTCTTT.

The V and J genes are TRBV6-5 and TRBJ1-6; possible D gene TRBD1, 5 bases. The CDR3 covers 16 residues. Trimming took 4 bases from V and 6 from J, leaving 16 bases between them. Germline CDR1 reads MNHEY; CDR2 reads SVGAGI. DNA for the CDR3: TGTGCCAGCAGTTCCCCCCAGGGTGTTGGTAATTCACCCCTCCACTTT. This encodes CASSSPQGVGNSPLHF.

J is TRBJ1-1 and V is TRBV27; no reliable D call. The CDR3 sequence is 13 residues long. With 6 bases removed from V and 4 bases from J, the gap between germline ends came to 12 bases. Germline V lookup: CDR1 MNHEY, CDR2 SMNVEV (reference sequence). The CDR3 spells CASRTERGTEAFF. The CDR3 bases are TGTGCCAGCAGAACAGAGCGGGGCACTGAAGCTTTCTTT.

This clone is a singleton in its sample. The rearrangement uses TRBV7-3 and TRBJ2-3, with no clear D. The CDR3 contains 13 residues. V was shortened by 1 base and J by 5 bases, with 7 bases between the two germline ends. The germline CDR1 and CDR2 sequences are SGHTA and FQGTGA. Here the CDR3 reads CASSLKRGDTQYF. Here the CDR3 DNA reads TGTGCCAGCAGCTTAAAACGAGGAGATACGCAGTATTTT. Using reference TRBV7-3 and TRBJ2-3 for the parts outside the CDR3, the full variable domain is GAGVSQTPSNKVTEKGKYVELRCDPISGHTALYWYRQSLGQGPEFLIYFQGTGAADDSGLPNDRFFAVRPEGSVSTLKIQRTERGDSAVYLCASSLKRGDTQYFGPGTRLTVL.

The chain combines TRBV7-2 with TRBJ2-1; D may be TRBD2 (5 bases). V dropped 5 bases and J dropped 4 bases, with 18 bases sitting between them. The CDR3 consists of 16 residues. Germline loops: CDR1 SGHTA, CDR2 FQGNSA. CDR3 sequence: CASSPQGLGIYNEQFF. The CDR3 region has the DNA TGTGCCAGCAGCCCCCAAGGACTGGGGATTTACAATGAGCAGTTCTTC.

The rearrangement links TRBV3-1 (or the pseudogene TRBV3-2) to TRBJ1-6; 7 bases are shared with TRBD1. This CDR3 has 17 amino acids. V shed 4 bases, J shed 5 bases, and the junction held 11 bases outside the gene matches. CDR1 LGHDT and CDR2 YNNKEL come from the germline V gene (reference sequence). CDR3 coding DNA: TGTGCCAGCAGCCCAGGGACAGCTATAAGAGATAATTCACCCCTCCACTTT. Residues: CASSPGTAIRDNSPLHF.

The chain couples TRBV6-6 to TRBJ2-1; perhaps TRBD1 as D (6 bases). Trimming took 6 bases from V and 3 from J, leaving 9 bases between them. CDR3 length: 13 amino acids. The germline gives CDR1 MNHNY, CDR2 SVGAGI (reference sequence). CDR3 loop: CASRTGYYNEQFF. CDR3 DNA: TGTGCCAGCAGAACAGGGTACTACAATGAGCAGTTCTTC.

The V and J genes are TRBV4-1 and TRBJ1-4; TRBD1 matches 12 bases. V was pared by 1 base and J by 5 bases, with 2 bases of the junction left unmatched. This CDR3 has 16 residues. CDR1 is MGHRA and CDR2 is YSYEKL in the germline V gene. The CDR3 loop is CASSQAGTGGNEKLFF. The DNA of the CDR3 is TGCGCCAGCAGCCAAGCCGGGACAGGGGGCAATGAAAAACTGTTTTTT.

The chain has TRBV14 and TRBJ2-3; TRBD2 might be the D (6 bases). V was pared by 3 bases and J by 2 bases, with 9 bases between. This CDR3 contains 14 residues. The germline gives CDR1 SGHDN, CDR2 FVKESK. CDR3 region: CASSQWTTTDTQYF. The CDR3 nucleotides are TGTGCCAGCAGCCAGTGGACTACCACAGATACGCAGTATTTT.

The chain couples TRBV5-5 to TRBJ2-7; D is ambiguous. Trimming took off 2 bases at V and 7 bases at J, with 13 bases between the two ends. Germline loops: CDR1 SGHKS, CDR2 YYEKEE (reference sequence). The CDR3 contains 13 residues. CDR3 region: CASSFSPGSEQYF. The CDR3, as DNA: TGTGCCAGCAGCTTTAGCCCCGGAAGTGAGCAGTACTTC.

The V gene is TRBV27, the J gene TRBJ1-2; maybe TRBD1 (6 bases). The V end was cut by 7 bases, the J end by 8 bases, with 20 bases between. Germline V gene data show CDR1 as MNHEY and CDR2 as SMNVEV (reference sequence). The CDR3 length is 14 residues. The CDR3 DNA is TGTGCCAGCACCCCCACGGGGGGCGAGGAGGGCTACACCTTC. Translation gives CASTPTGGEEGYTF.

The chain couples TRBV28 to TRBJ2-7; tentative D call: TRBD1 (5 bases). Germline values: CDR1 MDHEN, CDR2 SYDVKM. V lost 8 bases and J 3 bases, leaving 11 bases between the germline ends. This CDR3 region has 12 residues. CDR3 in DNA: TGTGCCAGCGTTACAGGAGTCTACGAGCAGTACTTC. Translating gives CASVTGVYEQYF.

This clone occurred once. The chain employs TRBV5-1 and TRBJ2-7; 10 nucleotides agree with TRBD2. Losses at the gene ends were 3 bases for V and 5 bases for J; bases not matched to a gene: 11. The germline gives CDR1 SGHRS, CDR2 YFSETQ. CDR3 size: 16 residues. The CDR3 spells CASSYSLAGEADEQYF. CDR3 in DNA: TGCGCCAGCAGCTACTCTCTAGCGGGAGAAGCAGACGAGCAGTACTTC.

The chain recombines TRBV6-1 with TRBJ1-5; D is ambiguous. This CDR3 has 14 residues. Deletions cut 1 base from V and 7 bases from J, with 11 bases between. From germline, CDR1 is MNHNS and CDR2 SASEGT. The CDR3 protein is CASSEVPGYQPQHF. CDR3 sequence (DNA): TGTGCCAGCAGTGAAGTACCGGGGTACCAGCCCCAGCATTTT.

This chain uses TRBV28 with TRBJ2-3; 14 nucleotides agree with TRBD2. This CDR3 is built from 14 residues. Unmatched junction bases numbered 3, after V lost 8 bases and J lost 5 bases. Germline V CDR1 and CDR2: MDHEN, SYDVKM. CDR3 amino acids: CASGTSGRKDTQYF. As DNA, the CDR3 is TGTGCCAGCGGGACTAGCGGGAGAAAAGATACGCAGTATTTT.

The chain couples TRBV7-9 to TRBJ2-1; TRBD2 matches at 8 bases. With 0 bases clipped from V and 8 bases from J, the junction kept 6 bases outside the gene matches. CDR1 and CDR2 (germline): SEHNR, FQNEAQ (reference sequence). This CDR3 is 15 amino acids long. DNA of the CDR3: TGTGCCAGCAGCTTAGCCGGGAGGGCGAGGGATGAGCAGTTCTTC. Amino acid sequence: CASSLAGRARDEQFF.

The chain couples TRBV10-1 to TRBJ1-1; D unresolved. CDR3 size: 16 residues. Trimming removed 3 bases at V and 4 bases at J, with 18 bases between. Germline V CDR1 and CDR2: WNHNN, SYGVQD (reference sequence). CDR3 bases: TGCGCCAGCAGTGACTCTGGTACGCCGGAGGGCACTGAAGCTTTCTTT. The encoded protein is CASSDSGTPEGTEAFF.

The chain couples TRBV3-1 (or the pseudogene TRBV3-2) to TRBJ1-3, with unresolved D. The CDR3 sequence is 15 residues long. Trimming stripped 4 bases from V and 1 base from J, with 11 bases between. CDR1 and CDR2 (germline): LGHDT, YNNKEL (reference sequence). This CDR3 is CASSPYFLSGNTIYF. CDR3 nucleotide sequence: TGTGCCAGCAGCCCCTATTTTTTATCTGGAAACACCATATATTTT.

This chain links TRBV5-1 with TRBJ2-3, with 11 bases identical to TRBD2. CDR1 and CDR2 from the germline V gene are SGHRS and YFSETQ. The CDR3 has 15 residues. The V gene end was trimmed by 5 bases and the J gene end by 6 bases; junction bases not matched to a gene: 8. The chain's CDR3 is CASRDLAGGQDTQYF. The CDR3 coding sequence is TGCGCCAGCAGGGATCTAGCGGGGGGTCAGGATACGCAGTATTTT. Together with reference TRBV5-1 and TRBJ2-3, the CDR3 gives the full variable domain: KAGVTQTPRYLIKTRGQQVTLSCSPISGHRSVSWYQQTPGQGLQFLFEYFSETQRNKGNFPGRFSGRQFSNSRSEMNVSTLELGDSALYLCASRDLAGGQDTQYFGPGTRLTVL.

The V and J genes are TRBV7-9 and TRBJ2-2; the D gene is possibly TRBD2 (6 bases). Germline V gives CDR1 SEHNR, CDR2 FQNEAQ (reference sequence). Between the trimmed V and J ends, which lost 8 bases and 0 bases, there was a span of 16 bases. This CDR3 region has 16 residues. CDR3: CASWVSGYANTGELFF. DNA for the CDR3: TGTGCCAGCTGGGTTAGCGGATACGCGAACACCGGGGAGCTGTTTTTT. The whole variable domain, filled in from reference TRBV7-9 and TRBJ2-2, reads DTGVSQNPRHKITKRGQNVTFRCDPISEHNRLYWYRQTLGQGPEFLTYFQNEAQLEKSRLLSDRFSAERPKGSFSTLEIQRTEQGDSAMYLCASWVSGYANTGELFFGEGSRLTVL.

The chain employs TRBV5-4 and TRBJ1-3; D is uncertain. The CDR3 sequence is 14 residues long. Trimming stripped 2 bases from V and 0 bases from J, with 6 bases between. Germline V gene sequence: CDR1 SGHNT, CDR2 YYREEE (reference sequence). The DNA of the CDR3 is TGTGCCAGCAGCTTACGGAGCTCTGGAAACACCATATATTTT. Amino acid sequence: CASSLRSSGNTIYF. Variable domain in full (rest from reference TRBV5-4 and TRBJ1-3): ETGVTQSPTHLIKTRGQQVTLRCSSQSGHNTVSWYQQALGQGPQFIFQYYREEENGRGNFPPRFSGLQFPNYSSELNVNALELDDSALYLCASSLRSSGNTIYFGEGSWLTVV.